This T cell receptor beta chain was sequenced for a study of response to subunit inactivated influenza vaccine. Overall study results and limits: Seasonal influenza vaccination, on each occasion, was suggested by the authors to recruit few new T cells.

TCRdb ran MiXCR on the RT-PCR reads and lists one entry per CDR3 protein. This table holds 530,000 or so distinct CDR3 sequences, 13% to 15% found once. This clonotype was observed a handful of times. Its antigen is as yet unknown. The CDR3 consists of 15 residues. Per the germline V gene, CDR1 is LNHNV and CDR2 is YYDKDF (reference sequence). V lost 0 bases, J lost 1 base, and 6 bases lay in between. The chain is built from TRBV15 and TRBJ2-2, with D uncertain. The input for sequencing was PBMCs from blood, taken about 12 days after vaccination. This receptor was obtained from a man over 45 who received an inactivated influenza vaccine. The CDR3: CATSRDRLNTGELFF. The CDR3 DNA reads TGTGCCACCAGCAGAGACAGGTTGAACACCGGGGAGCTGTTTTTT. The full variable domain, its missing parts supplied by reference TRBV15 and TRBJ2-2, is DAMVIQNPRYQVTQFGKPVTLSCSQTLNHNVMYWYQQKSSQAPKLLFHYYDKDFNNEADTPDNFQSRRPNTSFCFLDIRSPGLGDTAMYLCATSRDRLNTGELFFGEGSRLTVL.